The clone carrying this TCR beta chain was seen at least ten times. Its target is not known. Researchers took RNA transcripts and amplified the TCR beta CDR3 regions from them. The study used the HTBI primer set for a first-round RT-PCR of the TCR CDR3. TCRdb re-derived calls from the multiplex PCR reads in MiXCR, one entry per CDR3 protein. Altogether about half a million distinct CDR3 sequences are present, about 20% being singletons, with the ten largest covering more than 20%. The data were taken from a study of T cells in Graves' hyperthyroidism and ophthalmopathy. The CDR3 sequence is 13 residues long. The V and J ends lost 1 base and 6 bases, in that order; junction bases with no gene match: 1. Fresh peripheral blood, 7.5 to 10 ml, yielded the PBMCs. Study-level results: In the blood, most expanded thyroid clonotypes above 0.001 appeared as well.

This chain links TRBV12-3 or TRBV12-4 with TRBJ1-2; 8 bases fit TRBD1. The specimen sequenced was blood. This TCR was sampled from a man younger than 30 with Graves' hyperthyroidism. CDR3 DNA: TGTGCCAGCAGTTTAGTCAGGGGGCATGGCTACACCTTC. The encoded protein is CASSLVRGHGYTF.